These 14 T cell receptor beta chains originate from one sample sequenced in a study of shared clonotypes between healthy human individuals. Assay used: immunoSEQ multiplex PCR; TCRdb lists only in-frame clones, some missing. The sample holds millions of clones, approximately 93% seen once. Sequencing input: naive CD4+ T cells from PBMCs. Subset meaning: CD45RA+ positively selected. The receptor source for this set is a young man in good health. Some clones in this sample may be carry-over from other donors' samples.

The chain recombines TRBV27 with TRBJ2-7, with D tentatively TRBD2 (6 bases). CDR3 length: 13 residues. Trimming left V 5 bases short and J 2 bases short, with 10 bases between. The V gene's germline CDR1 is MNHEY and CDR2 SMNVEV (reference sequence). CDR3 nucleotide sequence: TGTGCCAGCAGTCCTCGGAGGGCCTACGAGCAGTACTTC. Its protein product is CASSPRRAYEQYF.

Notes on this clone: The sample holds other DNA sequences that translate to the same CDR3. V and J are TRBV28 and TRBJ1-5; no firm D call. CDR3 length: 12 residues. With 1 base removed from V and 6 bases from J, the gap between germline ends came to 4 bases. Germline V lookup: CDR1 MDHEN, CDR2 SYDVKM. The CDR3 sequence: CASSLFGQPQHF. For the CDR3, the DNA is TGTGCCAGCAGTTTATTTGGTCAGCCCCAGCATTTT.

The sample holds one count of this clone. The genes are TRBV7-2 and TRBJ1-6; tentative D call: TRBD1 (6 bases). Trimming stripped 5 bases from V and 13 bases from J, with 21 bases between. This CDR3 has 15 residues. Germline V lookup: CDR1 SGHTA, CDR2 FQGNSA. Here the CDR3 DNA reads TGTGCCAGCAGCGCCCAAAGGGGGACCGGTCTCCCCCTCCACTTT. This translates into CASSAQRGTGLPLHF.

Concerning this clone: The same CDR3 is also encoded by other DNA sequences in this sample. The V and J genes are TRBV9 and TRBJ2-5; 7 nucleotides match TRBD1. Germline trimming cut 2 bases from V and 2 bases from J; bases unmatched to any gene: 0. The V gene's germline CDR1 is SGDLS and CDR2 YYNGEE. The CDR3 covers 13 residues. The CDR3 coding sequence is TGTGCCAGCAGCGTGGGACAGCAAGAGACCCAGTACTTC. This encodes CASSVGQQETQYF.

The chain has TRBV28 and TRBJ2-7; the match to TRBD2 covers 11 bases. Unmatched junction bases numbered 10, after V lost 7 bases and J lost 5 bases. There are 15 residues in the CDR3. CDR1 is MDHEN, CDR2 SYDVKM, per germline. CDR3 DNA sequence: TGTGCCAGCACCGTTAGCGGGAGGGCCCTCGACGAGCAGTACTTC. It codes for CASTVSGRALDEQYF.

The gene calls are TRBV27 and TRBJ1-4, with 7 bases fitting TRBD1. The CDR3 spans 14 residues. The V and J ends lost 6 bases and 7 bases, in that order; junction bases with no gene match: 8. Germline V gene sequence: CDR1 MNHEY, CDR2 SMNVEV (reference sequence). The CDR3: CASRPGGLGEKLFF. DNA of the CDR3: TGTGCCAGCAGACCAGGGGGTTTAGGTGAAAAACTGTTTTTT.

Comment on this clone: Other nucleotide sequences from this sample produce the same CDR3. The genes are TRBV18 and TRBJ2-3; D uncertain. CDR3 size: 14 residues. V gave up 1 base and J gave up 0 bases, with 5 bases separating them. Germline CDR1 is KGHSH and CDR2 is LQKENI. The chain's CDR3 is CASSPRRSTDTQYF. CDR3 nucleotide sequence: TGTGCCAGCTCACCACGCCGAAGCACAGATACGCAGTATTTT.

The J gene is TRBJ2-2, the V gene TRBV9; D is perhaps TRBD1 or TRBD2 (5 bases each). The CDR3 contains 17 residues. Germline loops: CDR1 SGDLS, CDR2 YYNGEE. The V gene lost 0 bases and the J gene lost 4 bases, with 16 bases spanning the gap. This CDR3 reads CASSVASGRGGTGELFF. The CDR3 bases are TGTGCCAGCAGCGTAGCTTCAGGTCGGGGCGGCACCGGGGAGCTGTTTTTT.

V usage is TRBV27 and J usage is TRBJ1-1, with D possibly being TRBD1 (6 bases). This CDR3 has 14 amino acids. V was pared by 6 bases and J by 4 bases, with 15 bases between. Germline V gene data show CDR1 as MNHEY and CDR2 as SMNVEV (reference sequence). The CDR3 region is CASRTLTGSTEAFF. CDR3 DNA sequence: TGTGCCAGCAGAACCCTAACAGGGTCCACTGAAGCTTTCTTT.

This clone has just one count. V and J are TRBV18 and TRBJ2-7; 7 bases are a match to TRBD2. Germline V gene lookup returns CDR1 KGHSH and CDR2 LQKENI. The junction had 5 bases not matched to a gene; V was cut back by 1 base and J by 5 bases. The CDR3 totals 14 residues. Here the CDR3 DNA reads TGTGCCAGCTCACCACAGGGAGGGCCCCACGAGCAGTACTTC. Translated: CASSPQGGPHEQYF.

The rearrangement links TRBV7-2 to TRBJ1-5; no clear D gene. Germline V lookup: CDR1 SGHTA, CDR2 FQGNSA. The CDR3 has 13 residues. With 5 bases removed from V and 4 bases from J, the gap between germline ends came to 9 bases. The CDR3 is CASSLQQNQPQHF. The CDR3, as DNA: TGTGCCAGCAGCCTACAGCAAAATCAGCCCCAGCATTTT.

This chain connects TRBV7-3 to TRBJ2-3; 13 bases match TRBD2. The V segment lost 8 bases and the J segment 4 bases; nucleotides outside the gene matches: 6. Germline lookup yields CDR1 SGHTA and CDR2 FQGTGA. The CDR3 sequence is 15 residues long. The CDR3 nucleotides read TGTGCCAGCCAACTAGCGGGAGGGATGGCAGATACGCAGTATTTT. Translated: CASQLAGGMADTQYF.

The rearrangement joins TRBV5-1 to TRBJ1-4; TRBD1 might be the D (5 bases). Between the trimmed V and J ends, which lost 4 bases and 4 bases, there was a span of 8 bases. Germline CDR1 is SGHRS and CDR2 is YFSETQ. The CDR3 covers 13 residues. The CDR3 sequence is CASSRDGNEKLFF. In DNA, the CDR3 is TGCGCCAGCAGCAGGGACGGTAATGAAAAACTGTTTTTT.

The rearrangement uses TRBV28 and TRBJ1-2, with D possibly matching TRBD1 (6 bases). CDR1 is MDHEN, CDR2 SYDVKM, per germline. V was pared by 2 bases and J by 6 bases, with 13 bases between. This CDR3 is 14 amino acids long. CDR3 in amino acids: CASSLVGQGHGYTF. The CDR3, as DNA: TGTGCCAGCAGTTTAGTGGGTCAGGGGCATGGCTACACCTTC.